This T cell receptor (beta chain) was sequenced in a study of blood T cell repertoires in COVID-19. V lost 0 bases and J 1 base, leaving 25 bases between the germline ends. The V gene's germline CDR1 is LNHDA and CDR2 SQIVND (reference sequence). This CDR3 spans 21 amino acids. Repertoires were generated with immunoSEQ multiplex PCR, while TCRdb's copy carries only in-frame clones and drops some. There are fewer than 500,000 clones in the sample; around 87% occur only once, and under 1.5% lies in the top ten. The receptor's source is a man aged 25 to 40 who had recovered from COVID-19. This chain joins TRBV19 and TRBJ1-5; D gene uncertain. The source material was PBMCs or T cells enriched from blood (not recorded which). CDR3 region: CASSIDWPGNSDRPSNQPQHF. The CDR3 nucleotides are TGTGCCAGTAGTATAGATTGGCCCGGGAACAGTGATCGACCCAGCAATCAGCCCCAGCATTTT.